This TCR beta chain comes out of a study of T cell repertoires in cytomegalovirus infection. Turning to the study itself: Public TCR beta signatures indicated both CMV infection and matching HLA type.

In germline, CDR1 is SEHNR, CDR2 FQNEAQ (reference sequence). This CDR3 spans 12 amino acids. The germline V and J ends were trimmed by 2 bases and 3 bases, with 5 bases remaining between them. This clonotype was counted ten times or more. Via MiXCR, TCRdb re-called the reads, giving one row per CDR3 protein. In the table there are around 130,000 distinct CDR3 sequences, approximately 9.2% of which are singletons. This sequence joins TRBV7-9 and TRBJ2-7; D not resolved. Sequences were obtained from PBMCs. The clonotype originates from a human donor in good health (CMV status not recorded). Some clones in this sample may be carry-over from other donors' samples. CDR3: CASSLKIYEQYF. CDR3 bases: TGTGCCAGCAGCTTAAAGATCTACGAGCAGTACTTC.